Listed below are T cell receptor beta chains from one sample, sequenced in a study of cytomegalovirus exposure and HLA in healthy donors. Here immunoSEQ multiplex PCR was the method, and the copy in TCRdb shows in-frame clones only, minus some. The table includes roughly 170,000 clones, roughly 84% detected once. Sequenced input: PBMCs. Receptors were obtained from a man aged 25 to 40 in good health and CMV-seronegative. CDR3s include the opening cysteine and the closing phenylalanine or tryptophan. Fields, in order: V gene, clone size, J gene, D gene, CDR3 protein, CDR3 DNA. A D gene is named only where the DNA matches it firmly. The size field is filled for only some rows; it gives once, few, many or a size class.

TRBV19,NA,TRBJ2-7,TRBD1,CASSIGGQVGAYEQYF,TGTGCCAGTAGTATCGGGGGACAGGTCGGCGCCTACGAGCAGTACTTC
TRBV15,NA,TRBJ1-1,NA,CATSRVKQGNTEAFF,TGTGCCACCAGCAGAGTGAAACAGGGGAACACTGAAGCTTTCTTT
TRBV9,NA,TRBJ2-3,TRBD2,CASSVGQPGLGSTDTQYF,TGTGCCAGCAGCGTAGGCCAGCCGGGACTAGGAAGCACAGATACGCAGTATTTT
TRBV5-4,NA,TRBJ2-3,TRBD2,CASSPGTSGHTDTQYF,TGTGCCAGCAGCCCTGGGACTAGCGGGCACACAGATACGCAGTATTTT
TRBV7-9,NA,TRBJ2-5,NA,CASSFTWPPGETQYF,TGTGCCAGCAGCTTTACTTGGCCTCCAGGGGAGACCCAGTACTTC
TRBV5-6,NA,TRBJ2-7,TRBD1,CASSLRDRPYEQYF,TGTGCCAGCAGCTTGCGGGACAGGCCCTACGAGCAGTACTTC
TRBV14,NA,TRBJ1-1,TRBD1,CASSPWTGQNTEAFF,TGTGCCAGCAGCCCATGGACAGGGCAAAACACTGAAGCTTTCTTT
TRBV9,NA,TRBJ2-6,NA,CASSAPKQGTNVLTF,TGTGCCAGCAGCGCCCCCAAACAGGGAACCAACGTCCTGACTTTC
TRBV12-5,NA,TRBJ2-7,TRBD2,CASGPGRGYEQYF,TGTGCTAGTGGTCCAGGGAGGGGTTACGAGCAGTACTTC
TRBV18,NA,TRBJ1-1,NA,CASSQDQTKMNTEAFF,TGTGCCAGCTCACAGGACCAGACTAAAATGAACACTGAAGCTTTCTTT
TRBV14,NA,TRBJ2-1,TRBD1,CASSRAGTGLGEQFF,TGTGCCAGCAGCCGTGCCGGGACAGGTCTCGGTGAGCAGTTCTTC
TRBV5-1,NA,TRBJ1-1,TRBD1,CASSSEQGSTEAFF,TGCGCCAGCAGCTCGGAACAGGGGAGCACTGAAGCTTTCTTT
TRBV2,NA,TRBJ1-1,NA,CATARQTGGTEAFF,TGTGCCACGGCCCGACAGACCGGGGGGACTGAAGCTTTCTTT
TRBV6-5,NA,TRBJ1-4,TRBD1,CASSPGQGSEKLFF,TGTGCCAGCAGCCCGGGACAGGGCTCTGAAAAACTGTTTTTT
TRBV7-9,NA,TRBJ2-5,NA,CSSSLAQETQYF,TGTTCCAGCAGCTTAGCGCAGGAGACCCAGTACTTC
TRBV2,NA,TRBJ1-3,NA,CASSATSSSGNTIYF,TGTGCCAGCAGTGCGACTTCTAGCTCTGGAAACACCATATATTTT
TRBV18,NA,TRBJ1-1,NA,CASSPQQGMNTEAFF,TGTGCCAGCTCACCACAGCAGGGGATGAACACTGAAGCTTTCTTT
TRBV19,NA,TRBJ2-7,TRBD2,CASSIDLRASGSYEQYF,TGTGCCAGTAGTATAGATCTTCGGGCTAGCGGGAGCTACGAGCAGTACTTC
TRBV27,NA,TRBJ2-2,TRBD2,CASSLLAGSTGELFF,TGTGCCAGCAGTTTACTAGCGGGGAGCACCGGGGAGCTGTTTTTT
TRBV15,NA,TRBJ2-5,TRBD2,CATSTGLVGETQYF,TGTGCCACCAGCACCGGACTAGTGGGGGAGACCCAGTACTTC
TRBV5-1,NA,TRBJ2-7,NA,CASRYEQGSYEQYF,TGCGCCAGCAGGTATGAACAGGGTTCCTACGAGCAGTACTTC
TRBV18,NA,TRBJ1-1,NA,CASSPFKNTEAFF,TGTGCCAGCTCACCATTCAAAAACACTGAAGCTTTCTTT
TRBV19,NA,TRBJ1-5,TRBD1,CASSPEAGQGAQPQHF,TGTGCCAGTAGTCCCGAGGCCGGACAGGGGGCCCAGCCCCAGCATTTT
TRBV7-9,NA,TRBJ2-7,TRBD1,CASSSSRGPYEQYF,TGTGCCAGCAGCTCCAGCAGGGGGCCCTACGAGCAGTACTTC
TRBV9,NA,TRBJ1-1,NA,CASSAHEDTEAFF,TGTGCCAGCAGCGCCCACGAGGACACTGAAGCTTTCTTT
TRBV7-9,NA,TRBJ2-1,TRBD2,CASSGISGGASYNEQFF,TGTGCCAGCAGCGGAATTAGCGGGGGGGCCTCTTACAATGAGCAGTTCTTC
TRBV28,NA,TRBJ2-7,TRBD1,CASSLRTGLTYEQYF,TGTGCCAGCAGTTTAAGGACAGGGTTAACCTACGAGCAGTACTTC
TRBV4-2,few,TRBJ2-7,TRBD2,CASSQDQREIDEQYF,TGTGCCAGCAGCCAAGATCAGCGGGAGATCGACGAGCAGTACTTC
TRBV6-6,NA,TRBJ1-6,NA,CASAAGGSPLHF,TGTGCCAGCGCTGCAGGAGGGTCACCCCTCCACTTT
TRBV7-9,NA,TRBJ1-4,TRBD1,CASQNQGDEKLFF,TGTGCCAGCCAAAACCAGGGGGACGAAAAACTGTTTTTT
TRBV6-5,NA,TRBJ1-5,NA,CASSNGIGAYQPQHF,TGTGCCAGCAGTAACGGTATAGGGGCTTATCAGCCCCAGCATTTT
TRBV5-1,NA,TRBJ2-3,TRBD2,CASSMTSGGLDTQYF,TGCGCCAGCAGCATGACTAGCGGGGGGTTAGATACGCAGTATTTT
TRBV6-6,NA,TRBJ2-7,TRBD1,CASSVRGYEQYF,TGTGCCAGCAGCGTCAGGGGGTACGAGCAGTACTTC
TRBV28,NA,TRBJ1-2,NA,CASSPSHGEQGYTF,TGTGCCAGCAGTCCCTCCCATGGGGAGCAGGGCTACACCTTC
TRBV28,NA,TRBJ2-1,NA,CASSSYLLEGAPYEQFF,TGTGCCAGCAGTTCTTACTTGCTGGAGGGGGCGCCTTATGAGCAGTTCTTC
TRBV7-2,NA,TRBJ1-2,TRBD1,CAIIGTGNGDYGYTF,TGTGCCATAATAGGGACAGGGAATGGAGACTATGGCTACACCTTC
TRBV7-8,once,TRBJ2-7,NA,CASTPPEGAYEQYF,TGTGCCAGCACCCCCCCCGAGGGGGCCTACGAGCAGTACTTC
TRBV2,NA,TRBJ1-5,NA,CATDQQGRNQPQHF,TGTGCCACCGACCAACAGGGAAGGAATCAGCCCCAGCATTTT
TRBV15,NA,TRBJ1-5,NA,CATSRGTRVGNQPQHF,TGTGCCACCAGCAGAGGTACCAGGGTCGGGAATCAGCCCCAGCATTTT
TRBV7-2,NA,TRBJ2-7,NA,CASRSGGALSYEQYF,TGTGCCAGCAGGTCCGGGGGAGCCCTCTCCTACGAGCAGTACTTC
TRBV21-1,NA,TRBJ2-7,NA,CASSKDRGGTSSYEQYF,TGTGCCAGCAGCAAAGACCGTGGCGGGACTAGCAGCTACGAGCAGTACTTC
TRBV7-2,NA,TRBJ1-2,NA,CASSPSQIPILIGYTF,TGTGCCAGCAGCCCCTCCCAGATACCGATTTTGATCGGCTACACCTTC
TRBV5-1,NA,TRBJ2-1,NA,CASSFTGLGGNEQFF,TGCGCCAGCAGCTTCACGGGGCTCGGAGGGAATGAGCAGTTCTTC
TRBV5-1,NA,TRBJ2-7,NA,CASSWGGSSYEQYF,TGCGCCAGCAGCTGGGGTGGGAGTTCCTACGAGCAGTACTTC
TRBV7-2,NA,TRBJ1-5,TRBD1,CASSPQGALSNQPQHF,TGTGCCAGCAGCCCGCAGGGGGCCCTTAGCAATCAGCCCCAGCATTTT
TRBV25-1,NA,TRBJ1-3,NA,CASSEGVKRHF,TGTGCCAGCAGTGAAGGAGTCAAGAGGCATTTT
TRBV4-1,NA,TRBJ1-3,TRBD1,CASSQVGQGSLSGNTIYF,TGCGCCAGCAGCCAAGTGGGACAGGGGTCTCTGAGTGGAAACACCATATATTTT
TRBV19,NA,TRBJ2-7,TRBD2,CASATGTSGRRTYEQYF,TGTGCCAGTGCAACCGGGACTAGCGGGAGAAGAACCTACGAGCAGTACTTC
TRBV28,NA,TRBJ2-3,TRBD1,CASRVRGTRDTQYF,TGTGCCAGCAGAGTCAGGGGGACAAGGGATACGCAGTATTTT